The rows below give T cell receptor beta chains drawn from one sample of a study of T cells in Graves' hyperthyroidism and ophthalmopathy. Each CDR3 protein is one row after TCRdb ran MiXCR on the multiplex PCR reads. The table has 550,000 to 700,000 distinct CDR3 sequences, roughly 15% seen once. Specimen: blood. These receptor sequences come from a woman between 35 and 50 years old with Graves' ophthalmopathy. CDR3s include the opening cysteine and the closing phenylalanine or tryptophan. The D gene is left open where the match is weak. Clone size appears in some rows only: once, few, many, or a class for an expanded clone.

TGTGCTAGTGGTTTGGGGCCTCTAAACACTGAAGCTTTCTTT,CASGLGPLNTEAFF,-,many,TRBJ1-1,TRBV12-5
TGCAGTGCTACCCCACCCGACACCGGGACAGGGGAAGCTTTCTTT,CSATPPDTGTGEAFF,TRBD1,few,TRBJ1-1,TRBV20-1
TGTGCCAGCAGTTACGTACCGTCTAGCTCCTACGAGCAGTACTTC,CASSYVPSSSYEQYF,-,many,TRBJ2-7,TRBV6-5
TGTGCCAGTAGTAAACGGCAGCTCAATCAGCCCCAGCATTTT,CASSKRQLNQPQHF,-,few,TRBJ1-5,TRBV19
TGTGCCAGCAGGGGACCCCTCCAAGAGACCCAGTACTTC,CASRGPLQETQYF,-,many,TRBJ2-5,TRBV12-3/TRBV12-4
TGTGCCAGCAGTTTAATAGAAACAGGACAAGAGACCCAGTACTTC,CASSLIETGQETQYF,-,many,TRBJ2-5,TRBV28
TGTGCCAGCAGTTACCGAGGAGCTCACGAGCAGTACTTC,CASSYRGAHEQYF,-,many,TRBJ2-7,TRBV6-2/TRBV6-3
TGTGCCAGCAGCGTTCGGACCGGGACTTTCTTT,CASSVRTGTFF,-,many,TRBJ1-1,TRBV2
TGTGCCAGCAGGACAGGGTTTGAGGGCTACACCTTC,CASRTGFEGYTF,TRBD1,many,TRBJ1-2,TRBV27
TGTGCCAGTATCGGGGCGCGTGGGACTGAAGCTTTCTTT,CASIGARGTEAFF,-,many,TRBJ1-1,TRBV19
TGTGCCATCAGTGGGACCGGGGACAGGGTGACTGAAGCTTTCTTT,CAISGTGDRVTEAFF,TRBD1,-,TRBJ1-1,TRBV10-3
TGCAGCGTTGAAGATATCAGGGCGTATAGCAATCAGCCCCAGCATTTT,CSVEDIRAYSNQPQHF,-,-,TRBJ1-5,TRBV29-1
TGTGCCAGCAGCCAAGTTGGAGGAAGTGGAACCGGGGAGCTGTTTTTT,CASSQVGGSGTGELFF,-,few,TRBJ2-2,TRBV14
TGTGCCAGCAGCCAACAAGGACTAGCGGGATTTAATGAGCAGTACTTC,CASSQQGLAGFNEQYF,TRBD2,few,TRBJ2-7,TRBV3-1
TGCGCCAGCAGCGCACAGGGGGAGACTGAAGCTTTCTTT,CASSAQGETEAFF,TRBD1,many,TRBJ1-1,TRBV5-1
TGTGCCAGCAGCTTAGTCCTCGAGCAGTACTTC,CASSLVLEQYF,-,many,TRBJ2-7,TRBV11-2
TGTGCCAGCAGTGAAGGGGCCAAAAACATTCAGTACTTC,CASSEGAKNIQYF,-,many,TRBJ2-4,TRBV6-1
TGTGCCACCGGGGGGGGGGACAACGAAGACTATGGCTACACCTTC,CATGGGDNEDYGYTF,-,few,TRBJ1-2,TRBV19
TGTGCCAGCAGTACCGGACTAGCGGGGTACGAGCAGTACTTC,CASSTGLAGYEQYF,TRBD2,-,TRBJ2-7,TRBV6-1
TGCAGCGTTGTGACAGGGAGTGGCTACACCTTC,CSVVTGSGYTF,TRBD1,many,TRBJ1-2,TRBV29-1
TGTGCCACCAGCAGCTTAACACAGGTTAGGAAACCCAATCAGCCCCAGCATTTT,CATSSLTQVRKPNQPQHF,-,many,TRBJ1-5,TRBV15
TGTGCCACCAGCCCCGGGGCCTCCTACGAGCAGTACTTC,CATSPGASYEQYF,-,many,TRBJ2-7,TRBV15
TGCGCCAGCAGCCAAGACCGACTCGGGACAACAAACACTGAAGCTTTCTTT,CASSQDRLGTTNTEAFF,-,few,TRBJ1-1,TRBV4-1
TGCAGTGCTACCGACAGGGGGTATGATCAGCCCCAGCATTTT,CSATDRGYDQPQHF,TRBD1,few,TRBJ1-5,TRBV20-1
TGTGCCAACGGAATGATCAGGGGGCGTCAGCCCCAGCATTTT,CANGMIRGRQPQHF,TRBD1,few,TRBJ1-5,TRBV15
TGTGCCAGCAGTGGGACTAGCGGGTCCTTGGGGGGGCAAGAGACCCAGTACTTC,CASSGTSGSLGGQETQYF,TRBD2,many,TRBJ2-5,TRBV6-1
TGTGCCACCGGAAAGGGGGGCGAGGCTGAAGCTTTCTTT,CATGKGGEAEAFF,-,few,TRBJ1-1,TRBV12-3/TRBV12-4
TGTGCCACCGCAGGGTCGAAGACCCAGTACTTC,CATAGSKTQYF,-,many,TRBJ2-5,TRBV19
TGTGCCAGCAGCTTGGGGACAGGGTTTTCCCCTTGGACCCAGTACTTC,CASSLGTGFSPWTQYF,TRBD1,few,TRBJ2-5,TRBV11-3
TGCAGTGCGTTGACTGCAAGAGAGGGGGAGACCCAGTACTTC,CSALTAREGETQYF,-,many,TRBJ2-5,TRBV20-1
TGTGCCAGCAGCCCGCAGGGGGTGCTCTCTGAAGCTTTCTTT,CASSPQGVLSEAFF,TRBD1,many,TRBJ1-1,TRBV11-3
TGCGCCAGCAGCCAAGAAGCCAGGGGACAGTCCTACGAGCAGTACTTC,CASSQEARGQSYEQYF,TRBD1,many,TRBJ2-7,TRBV4-1
TGTGCCAGTAGTAGAGGGGACGGTCCCTACGAGCAGTACTTC,CASSRGDGPYEQYF,-,-,TRBJ2-7,TRBV19
TGTGCCATCAGTGAGTTAGGATCTCAGCCCCAGCATTTT,CAISELGSQPQHF,-,-,TRBJ1-5,TRBV6-1
TGCGCCAGCAGCTCCCATTCGACAGTCGCGAACACCGGGGAGCTGTTTTTT,CASSSHSTVANTGELFF,-,many,TRBJ2-2,TRBV5-1
TGTGCCACCAGCAGCGGGAGCGAGCAGTTCTTC,CATSSGSEQFF,-,many,TRBJ2-1,TRBV15
TGTGCTAGTGCTTTGGACACCGGGGCGAACACTGAAGCTTTCTTT,CASALDTGANTEAFF,-,many,TRBJ1-1,TRBV12-5
TGTGCCAGCGGGTTTAGTGACGAGCAGTACTTC,CASGFSDEQYF,-,few,TRBJ2-7,TRBV7-9
TGCGCCAGCAGCCAAGAAAGGGCAGGGGTAAAAAACATTCAGTACTTC,CASSQERAGVKNIQYF,-,few,TRBJ2-4,TRBV4-3
TGTGCCAGCAGTGACCGGGGAGAGCGCGAGCAGTACTTC,CASSDRGEREQYF,-,many,TRBJ2-7,TRBV6-1
TGTGCCAGCAGCTTATCCGTTGGGAGAAACTACGAGCAGTACTTC,CASSLSVGRNYEQYF,-,many,TRBJ2-7,TRBV11-2
TGTGCCAGTAGCGGGACAGGGGTGGCCGGGGAGCTGTTTTTT,CASSGTGVAGELFF,TRBD1,few,TRBJ2-2,TRBV19
TGTGCCTGGAGGGGGGCTAGCGGGCCTTACGAGCAGTACTTC,CAWRGASGPYEQYF,TRBD2,-,TRBJ2-7,TRBV30
TGCAGCGTCGACCGGGGAACGCGAGAGACCCAGTACTTC,CSVDRGTRETQYF,-,many,TRBJ2-5,TRBV29-1
TGCGCCAGCAGCTTCCATGGAGGGTCAGACGAGCAGTACTTC,CASSFHGGSDEQYF,-,many,TRBJ2-7,TRBV5-1
TGTGCCAGCTCACCGGACAGATCCATCGGCACTGAAGCTTTCTTT,CASSPDRSIGTEAFF,-,-,TRBJ1-1,TRBV18
TGTGCCAGCAGTTCGAGTTCTCAGTCCTACGAGCAGTACTTC,CASSSSSQSYEQYF,-,many,TRBJ2-7,TRBV28
TGCGCCAGCAGCCAATTCGTCCGCTACGAGCAGTACTTC,CASSQFVRYEQYF,-,few,TRBJ2-7,TRBV4-1
TGTGCCAGTAGTACGGGACAGGGGCCCGTGGGCTATGGCTACACCTTC,CASSTGQGPVGYGYTF,TRBD1,many,TRBJ1-2,TRBV19
TGTGCCAGCAGTCAGTCTAGCCCTATCCAAGAGACCCAGTACTTC,CASSQSSPIQETQYF,-,-,TRBJ2-5,TRBV25-1
TGTGCCATCACTGCGGACAGGAGCAATGAGCAGTTCTTC,CAITADRSNEQFF,TRBD1,many,TRBJ2-1,TRBV10-3
TGTGCCAGCAGCGTAGGAGCGGGATTTAGCACAGATACGCAGTATTTT,CASSVGAGFSTDTQYF,TRBD2,many,TRBJ2-3,TRBV9
TGTGCCAGCACCTTAGCGGGAGGATTCAACACCGGGGAGCTGTTTTTT,CASTLAGGFNTGELFF,TRBD2,-,TRBJ2-2,TRBV7-2